There are many counts of the clone carrying this T cell receptor beta chain. Using unique molecular identifiers, the investigators prepared the TCRbeta library. From the PCR reads, TCRdb called clonotypes with MiXCR, one entry per CDR3 protein. The table lists approximately 290,000 distinct CDR3 sequences, more than 9% of them singletons. The entry originates in a study of T-cell reconstitution after alpha-beta-depleted transplantation in children. The sample here was peripheral blood, taken 180 days after TCRalphabeta/CD19-depleted stem cell transplant. The TCR comes from a male patient under 10 years old who had a stem cell transplant for chronic granulomatous disease, so the T cells may come from the graft donor.

CDR3 bases: TGTGCCAGCAGCGTAGGAGCAGTACTAGCAGCCAAAAACATTCAGTACTTC. This sequence encodes CASSVGAVLAAKNIQYF. The J gene is TRBJ2-4, the V gene TRBV9; tentative D call: TRBD2 (6 bases). Trimming stripped 0 bases from V and 0 bases from J, with 13 bases between. From germline, CDR1 is SGDLS and CDR2 YYNGEE. CDR3 size: 17 residues.